A selection of T cell receptor beta chains follows, all from one sample in a study of T-cell reconstitution after alpha-beta-depleted transplantation in children. TCRdb independently ran MiXCR on the PCR reads; one entry per CDR3 protein. The sample consists of 780,000 or so distinct CDR3 sequences, about 16% of them appearing once. The sample in question was PBMCs, mostly from graft donor cells, obtained 360 days after TCRalphabeta/CD19-depleted stem cell transplant. The source is a male patient between 5 and 17 years old who had a stem cell transplant for acute lymphoblastic leukemia, so the T cells may come from the graft donor. Each CDR3 is given with its conserved first and last residue. The order of the fields is J gene, V gene, CDR3 protein.

>TRBJ2-7|TRBV7-9
CASSPRLGRDSEQYF
>TRBJ2-6|TRBV5-1
CASSSYSGQGRSGANVLTF
>TRBJ2-1|TRBV5-1
CASSQTGDFIYNEQFF
>TRBJ1-1|TRBV5-5
CASSLARGLTFF
>TRBJ2-2|TRBV4-1
CASSQDATLYAGELFF
>TRBJ2-3|TRBV5-1
CASSFGTATDTQYF
>TRBJ2-7|TRBV19
CASSIDLADGDYEQYF
>TRBJ2-1|TRBV5-1
CASSPRSGHSYNEQFF
>TRBJ2-5|TRBV13
CASSHRDGTNVAGTQYF
>TRBJ2-5|TRBV7-7
CASSLRQHQETQYF
>TRBJ2-5|TRBV20-1
CSAASSRLQETQYF
>TRBJ2-1|TRBV12-3/TRBV12-4
CASSPGVAGVNEQFF
>TRBJ2-1|TRBV9
CASSPRLGGYNEQFF
>TRBJ2-3|TRBV7-6
CASSSIVPDTQYF
>TRBJ2-7|TRBV20-1
CSAADVSSGTGAEQYF
>TRBJ2-5|TRBV15
CATSSGSVVETQYF
>TRBJ2-5|TRBV5-1
CASSEVAGPKETQYF
>TRBJ2-1|TRBV4-1
CASSQRTSGRASNDPDEQFF
>TRBJ2-3|TRBV12-3/TRBV12-4
CASSLRTSGRKQFQGDTQYF
>TRBJ1-6|TRBV20-1
CSAMGQGNSPLHF
>TRBJ1-2|TRBV10-2
CASREDSTYGYTF
>TRBJ2-7|TRBV9
CASSVGSGRYHEQYF
>TRBJ1-5|TRBV12-3/TRBV12-4
CASSLRLKVDRGGEYSNQPQHF